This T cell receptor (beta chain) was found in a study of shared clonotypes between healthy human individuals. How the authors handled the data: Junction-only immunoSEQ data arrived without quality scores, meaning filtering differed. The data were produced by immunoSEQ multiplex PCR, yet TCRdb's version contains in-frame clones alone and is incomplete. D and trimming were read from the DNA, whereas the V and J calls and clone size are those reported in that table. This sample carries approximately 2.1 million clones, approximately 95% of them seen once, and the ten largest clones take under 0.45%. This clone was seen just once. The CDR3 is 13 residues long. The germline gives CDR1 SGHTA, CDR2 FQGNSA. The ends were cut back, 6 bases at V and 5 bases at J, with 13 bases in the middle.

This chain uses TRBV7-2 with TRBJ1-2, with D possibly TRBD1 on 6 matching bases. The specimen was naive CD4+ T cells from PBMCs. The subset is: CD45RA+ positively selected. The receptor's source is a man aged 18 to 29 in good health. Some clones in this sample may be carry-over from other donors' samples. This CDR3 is CASRNRTAYGYTF. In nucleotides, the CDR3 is TGTGCCAGCAGGAATAGGACAGCTTATGGCTACACCTTC.